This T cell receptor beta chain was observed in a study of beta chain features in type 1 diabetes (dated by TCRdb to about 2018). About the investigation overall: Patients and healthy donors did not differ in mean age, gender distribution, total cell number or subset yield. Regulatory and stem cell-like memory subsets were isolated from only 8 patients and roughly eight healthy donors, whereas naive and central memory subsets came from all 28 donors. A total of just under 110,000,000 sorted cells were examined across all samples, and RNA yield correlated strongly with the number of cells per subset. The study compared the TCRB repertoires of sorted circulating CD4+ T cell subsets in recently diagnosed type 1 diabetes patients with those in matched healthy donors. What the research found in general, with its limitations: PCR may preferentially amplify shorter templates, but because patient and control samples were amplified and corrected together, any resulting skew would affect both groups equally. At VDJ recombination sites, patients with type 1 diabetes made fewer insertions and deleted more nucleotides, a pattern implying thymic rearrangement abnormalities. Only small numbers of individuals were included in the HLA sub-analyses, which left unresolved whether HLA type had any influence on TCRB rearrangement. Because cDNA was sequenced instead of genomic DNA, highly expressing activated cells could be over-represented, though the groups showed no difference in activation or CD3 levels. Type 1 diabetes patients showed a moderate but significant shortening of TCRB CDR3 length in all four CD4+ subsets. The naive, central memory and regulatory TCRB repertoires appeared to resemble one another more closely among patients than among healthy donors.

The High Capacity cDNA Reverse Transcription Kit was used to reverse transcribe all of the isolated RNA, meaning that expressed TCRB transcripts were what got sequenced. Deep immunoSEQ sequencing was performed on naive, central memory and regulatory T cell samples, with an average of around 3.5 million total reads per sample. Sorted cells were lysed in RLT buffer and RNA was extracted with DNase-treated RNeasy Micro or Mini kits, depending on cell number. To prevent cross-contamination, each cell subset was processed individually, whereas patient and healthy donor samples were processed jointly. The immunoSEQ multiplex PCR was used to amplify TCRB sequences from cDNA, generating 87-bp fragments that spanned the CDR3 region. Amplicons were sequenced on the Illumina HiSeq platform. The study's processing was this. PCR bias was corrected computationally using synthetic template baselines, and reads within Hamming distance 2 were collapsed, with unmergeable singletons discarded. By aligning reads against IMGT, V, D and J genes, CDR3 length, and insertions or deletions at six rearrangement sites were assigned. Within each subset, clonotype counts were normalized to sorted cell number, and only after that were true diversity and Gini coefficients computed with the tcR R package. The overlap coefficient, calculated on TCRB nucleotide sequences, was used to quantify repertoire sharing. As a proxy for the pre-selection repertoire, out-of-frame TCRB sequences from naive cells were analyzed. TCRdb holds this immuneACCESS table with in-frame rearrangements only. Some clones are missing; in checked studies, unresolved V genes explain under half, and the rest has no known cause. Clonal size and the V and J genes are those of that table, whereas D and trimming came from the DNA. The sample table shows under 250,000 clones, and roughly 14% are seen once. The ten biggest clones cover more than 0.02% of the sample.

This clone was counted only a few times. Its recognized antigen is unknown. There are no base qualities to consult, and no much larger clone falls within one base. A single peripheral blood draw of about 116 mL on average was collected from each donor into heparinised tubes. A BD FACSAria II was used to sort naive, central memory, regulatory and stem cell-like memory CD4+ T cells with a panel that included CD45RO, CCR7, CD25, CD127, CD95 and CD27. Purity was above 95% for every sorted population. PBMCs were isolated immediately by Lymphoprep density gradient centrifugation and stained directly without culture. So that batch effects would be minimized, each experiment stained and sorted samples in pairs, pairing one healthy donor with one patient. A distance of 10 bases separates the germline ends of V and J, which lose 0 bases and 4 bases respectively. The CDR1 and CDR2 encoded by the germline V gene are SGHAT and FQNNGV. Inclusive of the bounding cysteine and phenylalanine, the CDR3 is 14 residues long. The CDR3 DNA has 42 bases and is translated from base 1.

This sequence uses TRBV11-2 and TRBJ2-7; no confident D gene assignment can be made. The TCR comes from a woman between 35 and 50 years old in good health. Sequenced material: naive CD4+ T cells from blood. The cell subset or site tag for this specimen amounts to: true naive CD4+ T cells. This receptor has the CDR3 CASSLDGSTYEQYF. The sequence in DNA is TGTGCCAGCAGCTTAGACGGTTCTACTTACGAGCAGTACTTC.